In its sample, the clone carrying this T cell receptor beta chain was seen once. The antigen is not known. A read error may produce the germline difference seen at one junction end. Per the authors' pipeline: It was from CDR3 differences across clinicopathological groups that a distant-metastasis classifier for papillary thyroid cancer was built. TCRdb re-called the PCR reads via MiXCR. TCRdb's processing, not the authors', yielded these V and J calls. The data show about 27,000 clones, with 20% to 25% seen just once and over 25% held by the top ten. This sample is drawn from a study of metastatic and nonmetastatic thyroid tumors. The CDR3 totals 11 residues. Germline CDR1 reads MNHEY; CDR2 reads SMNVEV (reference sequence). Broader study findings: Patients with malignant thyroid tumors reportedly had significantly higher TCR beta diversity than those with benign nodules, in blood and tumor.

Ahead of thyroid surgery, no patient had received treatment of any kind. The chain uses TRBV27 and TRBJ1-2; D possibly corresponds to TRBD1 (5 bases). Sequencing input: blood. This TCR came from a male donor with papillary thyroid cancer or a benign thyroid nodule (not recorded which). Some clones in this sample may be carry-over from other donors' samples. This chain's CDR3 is CANSGGLFSTF. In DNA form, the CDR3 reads TGTGCCAACAGTGGGGGACTCTTCTCCACCTTC.